The 7 T cell receptor beta chains below come from one sample, sequenced in a study of CD8+ T cells in alopecia areata. Extracted RNA was reverse transcribed into cDNA, the sequencing template. Libraries were prepared by immunoSEQ multiplex PCR; TCRdb keeps only in-frame clonotypes and omits some of them. The data show some 170,000 clones, 65% to 75% seen once. Sequenced here: CD8+ T cells sorted from blood, sampled at week 0. These receptors all stem from a human donor with alopecia areata.

This chain uses TRBV27 with TRBJ1-5; D gene ambiguous. V lost 7 bases to trimming and J lost 0 bases, with 13 bases between them. Germline V gives CDR1 MNHEY, CDR2 SMNVEV (reference sequence). The CDR3 contains 15 residues. The DNA for the CDR3 is TGTGCCAGCACCCCAACACCTTATAGCAATCAGCCCCAGCATTTT. Protein product: CASTPTPYSNQPQHF.

V and J are TRBV27 and TRBJ1-4; the match to TRBD1 covers 9 bases. CDR1 MNHEY and CDR2 SMNVEV come from the germline V gene (reference sequence). J was trimmed by 5 bases and V by 7 bases; bases with no gene match: 5. There are 14 residues in the CDR3. The CDR3 here is CASTFGQGNEKLFF. The CDR3, as DNA: TGTGCCAGCACCTTCGGACAGGGGAATGAAAAACTGTTTTTT.

The V and J genes are TRBV2 and TRBJ2-1; D gene ambiguous. Germline V lookup: CDR1 SNHLY, CDR2 FYNNEI. This CDR3 is 10 amino acids long. Trimming left V 3 bases short and J 9 bases short, with 3 bases between. CDR3: CASSDGEQFF. The CDR3 bases are TGTGCCAGCAGTGATGGTGAGCAGTTCTTC.

The chain has TRBV5-1 and TRBJ2-1, with 13 bases identical to TRBD2. V trimming: 2 bases; J trimming: 10 bases; junction bases outside the gene matches: 3. CDR1 is SGHRS, CDR2 YFSETQ, per germline. This CDR3 contains 14 residues. The CDR3 is CASSFTSGGAEQFF. Here the CDR3 DNA reads TGCGCCAGCAGCTTTACTAGCGGGGGGGCCGAGCAGTTCTTC.

This clone has a single count. The same CDR3 is also encoded by other DNA sequences in this sample. The gene calls are TRBV27 and TRBJ2-7, with 8 positions matching TRBD1. The J segment lost 4 bases and the V segment lost 3 bases, leaving 5 bases of the junction unmatched. CDR3 size: 14 residues. Germline V gene data show CDR1 as MNHEY and CDR2 as SMNVEV (reference sequence). For the CDR3, the DNA is TGTGCCAGCAGTTTCGGACAGGGTGGTTACGAGCAGTACTTC. Protein: CASSFGQGGYEQYF.

The chain has TRBV25-1 and TRBJ2-2; D gene uncertain. CDR1 is MGHDK, CDR2 SYGVNS, per germline. The CDR3 has 12 amino acids. Trimming cost V 7 bases and J 4 bases, with 7 bases left between them. The CDR3 DNA sequence: TGTGCCAGCACAATCTCCACCGGGGAGCTGTTTTTT. This codes for CASTISTGELFF.

The rearrangement uses TRBV4-1 and TRBJ2-1; D gene unclear. Trimming stripped 4 bases from V and 10 bases from J, with 11 bases between. Per germline, CDR1 MGHRA and CDR2 YSYEKL. CDR3 length equals 12 residues. The CDR3 protein is CASSPRAQEQFF. As DNA, the CDR3 is TGCGCCAGCAGCCCCCGGGCACAAGAGCAGTTCTTC.